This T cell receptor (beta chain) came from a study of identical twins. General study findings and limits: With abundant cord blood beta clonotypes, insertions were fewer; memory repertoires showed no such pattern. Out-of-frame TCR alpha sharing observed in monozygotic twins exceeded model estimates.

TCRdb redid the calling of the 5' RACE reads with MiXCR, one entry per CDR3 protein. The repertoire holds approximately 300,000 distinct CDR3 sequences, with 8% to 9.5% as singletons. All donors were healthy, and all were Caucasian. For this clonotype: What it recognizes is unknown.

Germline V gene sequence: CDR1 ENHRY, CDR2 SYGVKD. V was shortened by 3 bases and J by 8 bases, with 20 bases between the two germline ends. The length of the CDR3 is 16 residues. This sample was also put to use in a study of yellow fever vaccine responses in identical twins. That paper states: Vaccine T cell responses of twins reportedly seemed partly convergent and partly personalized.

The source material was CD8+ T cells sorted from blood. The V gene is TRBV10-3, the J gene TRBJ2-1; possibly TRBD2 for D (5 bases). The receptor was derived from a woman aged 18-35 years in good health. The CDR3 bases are TGTGCCATCAGTGAAACTAGTTACAAAATTGAGGATGAGCAGTTCTTC. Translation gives CAISETSYKIEDEQFF.